The 27 T cell receptor beta chains in this list originate from one sample, sequenced in a study of tumor-infiltrating lymphocytes in oesophageal squamous cell carcinoma. TCRdb passed the PCR reads through MiXCR, listing each CDR3 protein once. The table records around 12,000 distinct CDR3 sequences, around half of them present only once. The specimen sequenced was esophageal tumor tissue. The receptor source for this set is a male donor with esophageal squamous cell carcinoma.

This clonotype was counted a few times. The gene calls are TRBV20-1 and TRBJ2-3, with D perhaps matching TRBD2 (6 bases). Between the trimmed V and J ends, which lost 3 bases and 2 bases, there was a span of 9 bases. Germline lookup yields CDR1 DFQATT and CDR2 SNEGSKA (reference sequence). This CDR3 comprises 13 residues. DNA of the CDR3: TGCAGTGCTAGGGGGGGATCCACAGATACGCAGTATTTT. Translation gives CSARGGSTDTQYF.

Turning to this clonotype: One end of the junction does not line up with germline, which may come from a read error. The J gene is TRBJ2-5, the V gene TRBV7-4; 7 positions match TRBD1. Germline V CDR1 and CDR2: SGHVT, SQSDAQ. CDR3 size: 16 residues. The CDR3 sequence is CASSSLRQGPNSPLHF. The CDR3 DNA sequence: TGTGCCAGCAGCTCACTTAGACAGGGTCCAAATTCACCCCTCCACTTC.

This clonotype is medium-sized within its sample. The chain employs TRBV6-1 and TRBJ2-7; D may be TRBD1 (6 bases). Germline V gives CDR1 MNHNS, CDR2 SASEGT. V was shortened by 2 bases and J by 3 bases, with 14 bases between the two germline ends. CDR3 size: 15 residues. The CDR3 bases are TGTGCCAGCAGTGAAAGGGGCAGGGGCGGCTACGAGCAGTACTTC. It encodes CASSERGRGGYEQYF.

Only a few counts were recorded for this clonotype. The rearrangement joins TRBV7-2 to TRBJ2-7; possible D gene TRBD1, 5 bases. The CDR3 has 14 residues. From germline, CDR1 is SGHTA and CDR2 FQGNSA. The germline V and J ends were trimmed by 6 bases and 3 bases, with 15 bases remaining between them. CDR3 DNA: TGTGCCAGCAGTCCTGACTCCACAGGCTACGAGCAGTACTTC. Translation gives CASSPDSTGYEQYF. Together with reference TRBV7-2 and TRBJ2-7, the CDR3 gives the full variable domain: GAGVSQSPSNKVTEKGKDVELRCDPISGHTALYWYRQSLGQGLEFLIYFQGNSAPDKSGLPSDRFSAERTGGSVSTLTIQRTQQEDSAVYLCASSPDSTGYEQYFGPGTRLTVT.

This clonotype was counted at least ten times. A much larger clonotype is one base distant, so this may be a read error. This sequence joins TRBV11-3 and TRBJ2-7, with 9 bases fitting TRBD2. J lost 7 bases, V lost 1 base, and 14 bases had no gene match. The germline CDR1 and CDR2 sequences are SGHNT and YENEEA. There are 17 residues in the CDR3. The CDR3 spells CASSLGRSGRGSNEQYF. CDR3 in DNA: TGTGCCAGCAGCTTAGGTCGTAGCGGGAGAGGCAGCAATGAGCAGTACTTC.

On this clonotype: At one of its ends the junction is not consistent with the germline gene, which may arise from a read error. The chain links TRBV7-6 to TRBJ2-1; D uncertain. In germline, CDR1 is SGHVS, CDR2 FNYEAQ. This CDR3 has 13 amino acids. CDR3: CASSFSAGNEQFF. Written as DNA, the CDR3 is TGTGCTAGCAGCTTCTCGGCTGGCAATGAGCAGTTCTTC.

The rearrangement joins TRBV7-2 to TRBJ2-3, with D tentatively TRBD1 (5 bases). The DNA end lines up better with TRBJ1-1; the J call may be wrong. The germline V gene has CDR1 SGHTA and CDR2 FQGNSA. This CDR3 is built from 18 residues. The CDR3 DNA reads as TGTGCCAGCAGCTTAGTTGACGCCTATGAACGGCTCGACAGTGAAGCTTTCTTT. Its protein is CASSLVDAYERLDSEAFF.

This chain joins TRBV12-3 or TRBV12-4 and TRBJ1-5; D is perhaps TRBD1 (5 bases). This CDR3 has 13 residues. V was pared by 7 bases and J by 4 bases, with 11 bases between. CDR3 protein: CASKGNQNQPQHF. The CDR3 bases are TGTGCCAGCAAGGGGAATCAGAATCAGCCCCAGCATTTT.

This clonotype was seen more than once but under ten times. This sequence joins TRBV4-2 and TRBJ2-5; 9 nucleotides line up with TRBD2. The CDR3 runs 16 residues. The germline CDR1 and CDR2 sequences are LGHNA and YNFKEQ. The trim removed 1 base at V and 3 bases at J, leaving 6 bases unmatched. The CDR3 DNA follows: TGTGCCAGCAGCCAAGGAGCGGGAGGAGAAAAAGAGACCCAGTACTTC. Protein: CASSQGAGGEKETQYF.

This clonotype was counted ten times or more. The chain joins TRBV10-2 to TRBJ1-2, with 9 bases lining up with TRBD1. J was trimmed by 4 bases and V by 7 bases; bases with no gene match: 10. CDR1 WSHSY and CDR2 SAAADI come from the germline V gene. This CDR3 is built from 15 residues. As DNA, the CDR3 is TGCGCCAGCAAAAAACAGGGGGCGCGGGGCTATGGCTACACCTTC. Translating gives CASKKQGARGYGYTF.

The V and J genes are TRBV28 and TRBJ2-5; TRBD1 matches 9 bases. Gene TRBJ2-7 matches the end of the DNA better, so the J call may be wrong. CDR1 and CDR2 (germline): MDHEN, SYDVKM. CDR3 length: 14 residues. DNA of the CDR3: TGTGCCAGCACCTGGGACAGGGAGGCCTACGAGCAGTACTTC. It specifies CASTWDREAYEQYF.

In DNA form, the CDR3 reads TGTGCCAGCAGCTTAGAAGCAGAAACCTACAATGAGCAGTTCTTC. This codes for CASSLEAETYNEQFF. The chain links TRBV7-2 to TRBJ2-1; D uncertain. The CDR3 is 15 residues long. Looked up from germline, CDR1 is SGHTA and CDR2 is FQGNSA. V was clipped by 1 base and J by 2 bases, with 9 bases between them.

This clonotype was seen repeatedly, ten times or more. With a much larger clone just one base away, this may be a read error. This chain's CDR3 is CASSLYPSGGNEQYF. The DNA for the CDR3 is TGTGCCAGCAGCTTATACCCTAGCGGAGGCAATGAGCAGTACTTC. The V call is TRBV7-2, the J call TRBJ2-5, with 7 bases matching TRBD2. V lost 2 bases, J lost 11 bases, and 14 bases stayed unmatched. The germline CDR1 and CDR2 sequences are SGHTA and FQGNSA. The CDR3 sequence is 15 residues long.

This clonotype appeared once. This chain connects TRBV11-2 to TRBJ2-6, with D possibly being TRBD1 (5 bases). The CDR3 extends over 17 amino acids. The germline V gene encodes CDR1 SGHAT and CDR2 FQNNGV. Trimming stripped 2 bases from V and 0 bases from J, with 11 bases between. CDR3 nucleotide sequence: TGTGCCAGCAGCTTAACGACAGTGAGCTCTGGGGCCAACGTCCTGACTTTC. This translates into CASSLTTVSSGANVLTF.

This clonotype was observed a few times. The rearrangement joins TRBV7-6 to TRBJ2-1, with unresolved D. Germline V gene data show CDR1 as SGHVS and CDR2 as FNYEAQ. This CDR3 has 15 amino acids. Trimming took off 8 bases at V and 5 bases at J, with 19 bases between the two ends. The CDR3 region has the DNA TGTGCCAGCGGAACGAGAGCACCCCGGGACAATGAGCAGTTCTTC. Translating it yields CASGTRAPRDNEQFF.

V gene TRBV10-2 combines with J gene TRBJ2-7; 11 bases are shared with TRBD1. The DNA end is more similar to TRBJ1-2, so the J call may be wrong. The length of the CDR3 is 16 residues. In germline, CDR1 is WSHSY, CDR2 SAAADI. CDR3 in DNA: TGCGCCAGCAGTACTGCCACCGGACAGGGGGCATATGGCTACACCTTC. Amino acids: CASSTATGQGAYGYTF.

J is TRBJ1-2 and V is TRBV7-6; D ambiguous. V was trimmed by 5 bases and J by 2 bases, leaving 9 bases between them. Germline CDR1 is SGHVS and CDR2 is FNYEAQ. This CDR3 has 13 amino acids. The CDR3 protein is CASSPTDNYGYTF. DNA for the CDR3: TGTGCCAGCAGCCCGACTGACAACTATGGCTACACCTTC.

With respect to this clonotype: Its ends do not fully match the called genes, so a read error is possible. The CDR3 nucleotides read TGTGCTAGCAGCCCGGGGACTAGCAGCAAGACCCAGTACTTC. Protein product: CASSPGTSSKTQYF. This chain joins TRBV7-6 and TRBJ2-5; 9 bases line up with TRBD2. This CDR3 comprises 14 residues. Per germline, CDR1 SGHVS and CDR2 FNYEAQ. Based on the CDR3 plus reference TRBV7-6 and TRBJ2-5, the full variable domain is GAGVSQSPRYKVTKRGQDVALRCDPISGHVSLYWYRQALGQGPEFLTYFNYEAQQDKSGLPNDRFSAERPEGSISTLTIQRTEQRDSAMYRCASSPGTSSKTQYFGPGTRLLVL.

This clonotype was seen many times. This chain uses TRBV6-1 with TRBJ2-7; D gene unclear. V lost 7 bases and J lost 0, with 10 bases in between. This CDR3 spans 13 amino acids. The V gene's germline CDR1 is MNHNS and CDR2 SASEGT. The CDR3 spells CASNKAASYEQYF. In DNA, the CDR3 is TGTGCCAGCAACAAGGCGGCCTCCTACGAGCAGTACTTC.

J is TRBJ2-5 and V is TRBV7-2, with 7 bases identical to TRBD2. The DNA matches TRBJ2-1 better at its end, which makes the J call doubtful. The CDR3 spans 12 residues. Germline V gene sequence: CDR1 SGHTA, CDR2 FQGNSA. CDR3 DNA sequence: TGTGCCAGCAGCCCCGGGGGGATCGAGCAGTTCTTC. Protein sequence: CASSPGGIEQFF.

J is TRBJ2-5 and V is TRBV7-2; D uncertain. Trimming pared 5 bases from V and 1 base from J, leaving 17 bases between. CDR3 length: 16 amino acids. Per the germline V gene, CDR1 is SGHTA and CDR2 is FQGNSA. The CDR3 protein is CASSRALLGRQETQYF. The DNA for the CDR3 is TGTGCCAGCAGCCGAGCACTATTAGGCCGCCAAGAGACCCAGTACTTC. Variable domain in full (rest from reference TRBV7-2 and TRBJ2-5): GAGVSQSPSNKVTEKGKDVELRCDPISGHTALYWYRQSLGQGLEFLIYFQGNSAPDKSGLPSDRFSAERTGGSVSTLTIQRTQQEDSAVYLCASSRALLGRQETQYFGPGTRLLVL.

The CDR3 bases are TGTGCCAGCAGCGGACAGGGTACAGATACGCAGTATTTT. Amino acids: CASSGQGTDTQYF. The chain joins TRBV7-6 to TRBJ2-3; TRBD1 aligns across 8 bases. In germline, CDR1 is SGHVS, CDR2 FNYEAQ. CDR3 size: 13 residues. The J segment lost 3 bases and the V segment lost 5 bases, leaving 1 base of the junction unmatched.

The count of this clonotype is one. The V gene is TRBV7-2, the J gene TRBJ1-2; D unresolved. Trimming shortened V by 5 bases and J by 8 bases, and 21 bases separated the two germline ends. Germline lookup yields CDR1 SGHTA and CDR2 FQGNSA. The CDR3 spans 15 residues. This chain's CDR3 is CASSDEGRFVRGYTF. Here the CDR3 DNA reads TGTGCCAGCAGCGACGAAGGACGGTTTGTAAGAGGCTACACCTTC.

The chain has TRBV28 and TRBJ2-7, with 10 bases lining up with TRBD2. CDR1 is MDHEN and CDR2 is SYDVKM in the germline V gene. The V gene end was trimmed by 6 bases and the J gene end by 0 bases; junction bases not matched to a gene: 2. The CDR3 length is 14 residues. The DNA for the CDR3 is TGTGCCAGCAGAAGCGGGAGGGTCTCCTACGAGCAGTACTTC. Translation: CASRSGRVSYEQYF.

The chain joins TRBV7-2 to TRBJ1-1, with D tentatively TRBD1 (5 bases). The germline V and J ends were trimmed by 0 bases and 11 bases, with 10 bases remaining between them. The germline V gene has CDR1 SGHTA and CDR2 FQGNSA. The CDR3 has 12 residues. The CDR3 region is CASSLAAGGAFF. In DNA form, the CDR3 reads TGTGCCAGCAGCTTAGCGGCGGGGGGGGCTTTCTTT. Based on the CDR3 plus reference TRBV7-2 and TRBJ1-1, the full variable domain is GAGVSQSPSNKVTEKGKDVELRCDPISGHTALYWYRQSLGQGLEFLIYFQGNSAPDKSGLPSDRFSAERTGGSVSTLTIQRTQQEDSAVYLCASSLAAGGAFFGQGTRLTVV.

This clonotype appeared many times. The chain links TRBV24-1 to TRBJ2-1, with TRBD2 matching 9 bases. CDR1 and CDR2 (germline): KGHDR, SFDVKD. CDR3 size: 16 residues. The ends lost 3 bases at V and 5 bases at J; junction bases unmatched: 7. CDR3 region: CATSDPVVAGDNEQFF. CDR3 nucleotides: TGTGCCACCAGTGATCCGGTCGTAGCGGGAGACAATGAGCAGTTCTTC.

Details on this clonotype: Germline is not matched at one junction end, which may reflect a read error. V usage is TRBV7-6 and J usage is TRBJ2-5, with TRBD1 identical over 9 bases. This CDR3 has 14 amino acids. Germline CDR1 is SGHVS and CDR2 is FNYEAQ. The CDR3 reads CASSHNRGQVTQYF. The CDR3 region has the DNA TGTGCTAGCAGCCACAACAGGGGGCAAGTGACCCAGTACTTC.